The 21 T cell receptor beta chains reported below all come from one sample, sequenced in a study of response to subunit inactivated influenza vaccine. TCRdb redid the calling of the RT-PCR reads with MiXCR, one entry per CDR3 protein. Of 490,000 or so distinct CDR3 sequences listed, about 7.6% are singletons. The sequenced sample was PBMCs from blood, obtained less than 30 months after vaccination. These TCRs come from a man aged 45 to 75 who received an inactivated influenza vaccine.

This clonotype occurred a few times. The chain couples TRBV9 to TRBJ2-2; D remains unclear. The CDR3 has 14 residues. V dropped 4 bases and J dropped 1 base, with 8 bases sitting between them. Germline values: CDR1 SGDLS, CDR2 YYNGEE. The CDR3 spells CASSWGENTGELFF. CDR3 DNA sequence: TGTGCCAGCAGCTGGGGTGAGAACACCGGGGAGCTGTTTTTT. Based on the CDR3 plus reference TRBV9 and TRBJ2-2, the full variable domain is DSGVTQTPKHLITATGQRVTLRCSPRSGDLSVYWYQQSLDQGLQFLIQYYNGEERAKGNILERFSAQQFPDLHSELNLSSLELGDSALYFCASSWGENTGELFFGEGSRLTVL.

This chain uses TRBV15 with TRBJ1-4; 7 nucleotides agree with TRBD1. The CDR3 consists of 17 residues. With 1 base clipped from V and 4 bases from J, the junction kept 9 bases outside the gene matches. The germline gives CDR1 LNHNV, CDR2 YYDKDF (reference sequence). CDR3 in amino acids: CATSRGILDRSNEKLFF. For the CDR3, the DNA is TGTGCCACCAGCAGAGGGATCTTGGACAGGAGTAATGAAAAACTGTTTTTT.

This clonotype appeared many times. The V and J genes are TRBV4-1 and TRBJ1-3; no firm D call. Germline CDR1 and CDR2: MGHRA and YSYEKL. The CDR3 has 13 amino acids. V gave up 6 bases and J gave up 0 bases, with 6 bases separating them. This CDR3 is CASRQSSGNTIYF. The CDR3 region has the DNA TGCGCCAGCAGGCAGAGCTCTGGAAACACCATATATTTT.

This clonotype was found many times. Possible read error: a much larger clone is one base away. The V gene is TRBV29-1, the J gene TRBJ2-1; D ambiguous. Germline-derived CDR1 and CDR2 are SQVTM and ANQGSEA. This CDR3 contains 11 residues. V was cut by 4 bases and J by 2 bases, with 3 bases left in between. The CDR3 protein is CSVGAYNEQFF. Written as DNA, the CDR3 is TGCAGCGTTGGGGCCTACAATGAGCAGTTCTTC.

This clonotype was seen at least ten times. The chain has TRBV11-2 and TRBJ2-1, with 7 bases fitting TRBD1. V gave up 0 bases and J gave up 5 bases; unmatched junction bases: 4. Germline loops: CDR1 SGHAT, CDR2 FQNNGV. The CDR3 sequence is 15 residues long. The DNA for the CDR3 is TGTGCCAGCAGCTTAGATCTAACAGGGGACAATGAGCAGTTCTTC. Amino acid sequence: CASSLDLTGDNEQFF.

This clonotype was counted at least ten times. The chain couples TRBV20-1 to TRBJ2-7; D is possibly TRBD1 (7 bases). This CDR3 region has 16 residues. V was pared by 6 bases and J by 4 bases, with 25 bases between. In germline, CDR1 is DFQATT, CDR2 SNEGSKA (reference sequence). CDR3 protein: CSAPNPGGGRRYEQYF. The CDR3 coding sequence is TGCAGTGCGCCAAACCCAGGGGGAGGCCGGAGGTACGAGCAGTACTTC.

This clonotype was counted at least ten times. This chain joins TRBV7-2 and TRBJ2-3; maybe TRBD1 (5 bases). There are 17 residues in the CDR3. The germline V gene has CDR1 SGHTA and CDR2 FQGNSA. The V gene lost 0 bases and the J gene lost 4 bases, with 17 bases spanning the gap. CDR3 coding DNA: TGTGCCAGCAGCTTAGCTTTTAGGGGTCGAGAAGCAGATACGCAGTATTTT. It yields the protein CASSLAFRGREADTQYF. The entire variable domain, with the rest obtained from reference TRBV7-2 and TRBJ2-3, is as follows: GAGVSQSPSNKVTEKGKDVELRCDPISGHTALYWYRQSLGQGLEFLIYFQGNSAPDKSGLPSDRFSAERTGGSVSTLTIQRTQQEDSAVYLCASSLAFRGREADTQYFGPGTRLTVL.

This clonotype was observed a handful of times. The chain links TRBV5-1 to TRBJ2-5, with 8 positions matching TRBD2. V shed 0 bases, J shed 1 base, and the junction held 5 bases outside the gene matches. Germline CDR1 and CDR2: SGHRS and YFSETQ. The CDR3 sequence is 16 residues long. CDR3 amino acids: CASSLAGGGLQETQYF. CDR3 bases: TGCGCCAGCAGCTTGGCGGGAGGGGGACTCCAAGAGACCCAGTACTTC.

The chain uses TRBV20-1 and TRBJ2-1; 14 bases map to TRBD2. This CDR3 comprises 17 residues. Germline V gene sequence: CDR1 DFQATT, CDR2 SNEGSKA (reference sequence). Trimming took 5 bases from V and 4 from J; bases not matched to a gene: 10. This CDR3 reads CSAHPGLAGELYNEQFF. CDR3 sequence (DNA): TGCAGTGCTCACCCGGGACTAGCGGGAGAATTGTACAATGAGCAGTTCTTC.

This clonotype was seen at least ten times. The chain is built from TRBV10-3 and TRBJ1-6; D may be TRBD1 (6 bases). CDR3 length: 12 residues. Trimming took 7 bases from V and 10 from J, leaving 11 bases between them. The germline V gene encodes CDR1 ENHRY and CDR2 SYGVKD. Written as DNA, the CDR3 is TGTGCCATCAAGGGGGGTCTATCACCCCTCCACTTT. Amino acid sequence: CAIKGGLSPLHF.

This clonotype was counted a few times. A much larger clone differs by one base, so this may be a read error. This chain joins TRBV7-2 and TRBJ2-6; the D is unclear. Germline CDR1 and CDR2: SGHTA and FQGNSA. The CDR3 is made up of 11 amino acids. Trimming cost V 10 bases and J 0 bases, with 1 base left between them. This chain's CDR3 is CATSGANVLTF. CDR3 coding DNA: TGTGCCACCTCTGGGGCCAACGTCCTGACTTTC. Full variable domain (missing parts from reference TRBV7-2 and TRBJ2-6): GAGVSQSPSNKVTEKGKDVELRCDPISGHTALYWYRQSLGQGLEFLIYFQGNSAPDKSGLPSDRFSAERTGGSVSTLTIQRTQQEDSAVYLCATSGANVLTFGAGSRLTVL.

This chain uses TRBV7-2 with TRBJ2-5; 7 bases align to TRBD2. The CDR3 consists of 15 residues. V dropped 1 base and J dropped 5; count of bases not matched to a gene: 7. Germline-derived CDR1 and CDR2 are SGHTA and FQGNSA. In DNA, the CDR3 is TGTGCCAGCAGCTTAGAGCCGGGAGGAGGTGAGACCCAGTACTTC. Encoded protein: CASSLEPGGGETQYF.

This clonotype was seen a handful of times. The chain has TRBV12-3 or TRBV12-4 and TRBJ2-5; D possibly corresponds to TRBD1 (6 bases). Deletions cut 6 bases from V and 7 bases from J, with 15 bases between. This CDR3 contains 13 residues. CDR3: CASSDRIRSTQYF. The CDR3 bases are TGTGCCAGCAGCGACAGGATCCGATCGACCCAGTACTTC.

The table lists this clonotype with a few counts. V and J are TRBV11-2 and TRBJ2-3; 10 nucleotides line up with TRBD1. Germline V lookup: CDR1 SGHAT, CDR2 FQNNGV. The CDR3 sequence is 16 residues long. V was pared by 1 base and J by 5 bases, with 6 bases of the junction left unmatched. The CDR3 DNA is TGTGCCAGCAGCTTAGGGGACAGGGGATTGGGAGATACGCAGTATTTT. Its translation is CASSLGDRGLGDTQYF.

The chain employs TRBV4-1 and TRBJ2-7; D unclear. This CDR3 region has 15 residues. Germline V lookup: CDR1 MGHRA, CDR2 YSYEKL. V gave up 3 bases and J gave up 4 bases, with 16 bases separating them. CDR3 protein: CASSHLLAKEYEQYF. Here the CDR3 DNA reads TGCGCCAGCAGCCATCTCTTGGCCAAGGAGTACGAGCAGTACTTC.

Ten or more counts support this clonotype. The chain is built from TRBV11-2 and TRBJ1-5; 10 positions match TRBD1. The J segment lost 1 base and the V segment lost 4 bases, leaving 10 bases of the junction unmatched. The CDR3 extends over 18 amino acids. The germline V gene has CDR1 SGHAT and CDR2 FQNNGV. CDR3 in DNA: TGTGCCAGCAGCTCCGGACAGGGGGGTCCTATAAGCAATCAGCCCCAGCATTTT. Its translation is CASSSGQGGPISNQPQHF.

The V gene is TRBV5-1, the J gene TRBJ2-2; D gene ambiguous. V lost 6 bases and J 3 bases, leaving 12 bases between the germline ends. The V gene's germline CDR1 is SGHRS and CDR2 YFSETQ. CDR3 length equals 14 residues. The CDR3 sequence is CASKRRLDTGELFF. The CDR3 nucleotides are TGCGCCAGCAAGAGGCGTCTGGACACCGGGGAGCTGTTTTTT.

In this sample, this clonotype turned up a few times. This chain uses TRBV20-1 with TRBJ1-1; D uncertain. Trimming left V 6 bases short and J 1 base short, with 18 bases between. CDR3 length: 15 amino acids. Germline V gene lookup returns CDR1 DFQATT and CDR2 SNEGSKA (reference sequence). As DNA, the CDR3 is TGCAGTGCCCCGACTGATGGACTTAAGAACACTGAAGCTTTCTTT. Translation: CSAPTDGLKNTEAFF.

The V and J genes are TRBV24-1 and TRBJ2-5; D perhaps matches TRBD1 (6 bases). CDR3 length: 16 residues. Germline V lookup: CDR1 KGHDR, CDR2 SFDVKD. V lost 5 bases and J lost 1, with 16 bases in between. The CDR3: CATSGLVTGSQETQYF. CDR3 nucleotide sequence: TGTGCCACCAGTGGCTTGGTCACAGGGTCCCAAGAGACCCAGTACTTC.

The V gene is TRBV5-1, the J gene TRBJ2-7; TRBD2 matches 10 bases. CDR3 length: 16 residues. V was clipped by 4 bases and J by 0 bases; unmatched bases: 7. Germline V gene sequence: CDR1 SGHRS, CDR2 YFSETQ. For the CDR3, the DNA is TGCGCCAGCAGCGTGTTTAGCGGGAGGCCCTCCTACGAGCAGTACTTC. This translates into CASSVFSGRPSYEQYF.

This clonotype was recorded at least ten times. CDR3 amino acids: CASSFEGTGGGTEAFF. CDR3 sequence (DNA): TGTGCCAGCAGTTTTGAAGGGACAGGGGGTGGCACTGAAGCTTTCTTT. This chain connects TRBV12-3 or TRBV12-4 to TRBJ1-1; TRBD1 agrees at 11 bases. V was pared by 3 bases and J by 4 bases, with 7 bases of the junction left unmatched. The CDR3 is 16 residues long.